This T cell receptor (beta chain) was found in a study of cytomegalovirus exposure and HLA in healthy donors. This CDR3 is built from 15 residues. Germline values: CDR1 MNHEY, CDR2 SMNVEV (reference sequence). V was pared by 5 bases and J by 7 bases, with 18 bases between. PCR amplification relied on 60 Vbeta primers (plus 13 Jbeta primers). The repertoire was sequenced with immunoSEQ multiplex PCR; TCRdb's copy has only in-frame clones and lacks some. The sample data list tens of thousands of clones. This clonotype was sampled from a man younger than 40 in good health and CMV-seronegative. Sequencing was carried out using PBMCs. J is TRBJ2-1 and V is TRBV27, with D possibly being TRBD2 (6 bases). The CDR3 DNA follows: TGTGCCAGCAGTAGTTGGGAGGCTCCGTCTAATGAGCAGTTCTTC. It specifies CASSSWEAPSNEQFF.